This T cell receptor (beta chain) was captured in a study of identical twins. The CDR3 has 18 amino acids. The V end lost 11 bases, the J end lost 4 bases, and 30 bases lay between the germline ends. The cDNA had a unique molecular identifier and a template-switch universal primer site. Each CDR3 protein is one row after TCRdb ran MiXCR on the 5' RACE reads. There are hundreds of thousands of distinct CDR3 sequences in the sample; 5.5% to 8% occur only once, and approximately 3.7% lies in the top ten. Broader study findings: Cord blood beta clonotypes present at high abundance carried fewer insertions; no such pattern appeared in memory repertoires. Interpretation of the results relied on cross-sectional statistical analysis and not on following the same donors.

With regard to this clonotype: Its antigen is unknown.

This sample also appeared in a second study, on yellow fever vaccine responses in identical twins.

Source material: memory (CD45RO+) T cells sorted from blood. The rearrangement uses TRBV12-3 or TRBV12-4 and TRBJ2-1; D not resolved. This TCR was sampled from a young woman in good health. CDR3 sequence: CAFSFLAFRVGGYNEQFF. The CDR3 DNA follows: TGTGCCTTCAGTTTTCTGGCTTTTAGGGTGGGTGGATACAATGAGCAGTTCTTC.